This T cell receptor beta chain was identified in a study of blood T cell repertoires in COVID-19. Study as a whole: T cells, B-cell-depleted T cells, or PBMCs provided the cDNA or gDNA that served as material.

This clone was observed a few times. Self-reported history from a screening survey and questionnaire set each donor's cohort. Sequencing used immunoSEQ multiplex PCR; TCRdb keeps in-frame clones, though not all of them. The sample holds about 190,000 clones, 70% to 90% seen once. J lost 2 bases, V lost 2 bases, and 4 bases had no gene match. CDR3 length: 16 residues. Germline CDR1 reads SGHVS; CDR2 reads FQNEAQ. Sequencing used PBMCs or T cells enriched from blood (not recorded which). The chain links TRBV7-8 to TRBJ2-1, with TRBD2 matching over 9 bases. This clonotype originated in a woman aged 35 to 49 in a cohort exposed to, infected with or recovered from COVID-19 (not recorded which). This CDR3 is CASSLKGGRAYNEQFF. The CDR3 bases are TGTGCCAGCAGCTTAAAGGGCGGGAGGGCCTACAATGAGCAGTTCTTC.